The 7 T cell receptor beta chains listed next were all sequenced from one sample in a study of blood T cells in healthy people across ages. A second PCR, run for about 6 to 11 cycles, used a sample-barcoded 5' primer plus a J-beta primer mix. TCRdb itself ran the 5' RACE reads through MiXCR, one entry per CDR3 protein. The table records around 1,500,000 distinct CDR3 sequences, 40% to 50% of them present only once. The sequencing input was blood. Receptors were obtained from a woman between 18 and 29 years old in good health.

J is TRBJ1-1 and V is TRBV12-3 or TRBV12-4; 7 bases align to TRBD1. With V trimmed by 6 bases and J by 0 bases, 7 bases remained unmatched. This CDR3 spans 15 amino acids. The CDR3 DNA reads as TGTGCCAGCAGGCCGACACAGGGGATGAACACTGAAGCTTTCTTT. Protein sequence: CASRPTQGMNTEAFF.

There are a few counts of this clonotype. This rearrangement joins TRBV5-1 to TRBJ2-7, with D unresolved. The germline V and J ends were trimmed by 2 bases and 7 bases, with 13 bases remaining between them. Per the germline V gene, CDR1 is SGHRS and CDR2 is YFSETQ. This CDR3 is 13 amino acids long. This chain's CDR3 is CASSFGTYNEQYF. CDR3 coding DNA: TGCGCCAGCAGCTTTGGAACCTACAATGAGCAGTACTTC.

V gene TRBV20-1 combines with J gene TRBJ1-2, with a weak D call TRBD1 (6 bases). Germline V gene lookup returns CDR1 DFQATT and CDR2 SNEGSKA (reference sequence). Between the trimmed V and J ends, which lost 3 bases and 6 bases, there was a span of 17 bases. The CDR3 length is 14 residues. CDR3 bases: TGCAGTGCTAGGAGGGGGACATTACCCGATGGCTACACCTTC. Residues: CSARRGTLPDGYTF.

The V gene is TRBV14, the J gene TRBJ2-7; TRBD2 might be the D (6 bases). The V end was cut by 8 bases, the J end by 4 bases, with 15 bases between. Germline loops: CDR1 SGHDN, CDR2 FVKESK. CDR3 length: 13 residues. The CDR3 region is CASARGRGYEQYF. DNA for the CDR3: TGTGCCAGCGCGCGGGGCAGAGGATACGAGCAGTACTTC.

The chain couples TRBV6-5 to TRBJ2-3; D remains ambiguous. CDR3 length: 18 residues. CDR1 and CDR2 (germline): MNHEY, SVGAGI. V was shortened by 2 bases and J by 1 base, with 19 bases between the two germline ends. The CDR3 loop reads CASSYTNHDGDRTDTQYF. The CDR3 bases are TGTGCCAGCAGTTACACGAATCATGACGGCGACCGCACAGATACGCAGTATTTT.

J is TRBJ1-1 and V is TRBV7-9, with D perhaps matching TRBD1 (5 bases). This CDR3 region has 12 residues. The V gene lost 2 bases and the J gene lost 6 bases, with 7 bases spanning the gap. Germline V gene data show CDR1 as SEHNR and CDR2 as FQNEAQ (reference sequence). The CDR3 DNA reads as TGTGCCAGCAGCTTAAGCAGGGCTGAAGCTTTCTTT. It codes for CASSLSRAEAFF.

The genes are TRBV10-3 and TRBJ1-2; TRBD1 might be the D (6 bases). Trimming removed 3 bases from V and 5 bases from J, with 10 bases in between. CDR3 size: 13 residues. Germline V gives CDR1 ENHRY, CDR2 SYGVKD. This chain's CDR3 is CAISDRGAYGYTF. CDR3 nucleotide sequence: TGTGCCATCAGTGACCGGGGGGCTTATGGCTACACCTTC.